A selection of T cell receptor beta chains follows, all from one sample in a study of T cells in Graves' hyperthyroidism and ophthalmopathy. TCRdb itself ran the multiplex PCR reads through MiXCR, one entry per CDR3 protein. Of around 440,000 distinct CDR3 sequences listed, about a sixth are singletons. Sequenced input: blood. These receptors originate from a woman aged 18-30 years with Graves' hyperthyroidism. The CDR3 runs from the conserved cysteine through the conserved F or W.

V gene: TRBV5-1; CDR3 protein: CASSPGLAGHSSYNEQFF
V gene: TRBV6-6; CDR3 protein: CASSYSIGLAISRNEQFF
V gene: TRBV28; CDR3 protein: CASSPGSFSYEQYF
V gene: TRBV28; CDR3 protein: CASSVPGTTRDEQFF
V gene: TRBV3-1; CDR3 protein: CASSQLAGGPDEQFF
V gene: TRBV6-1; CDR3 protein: CASGTDEYNEQFF
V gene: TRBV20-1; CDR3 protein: CSARPGLQAYEQYF
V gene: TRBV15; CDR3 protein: CATSRQRQPQHF
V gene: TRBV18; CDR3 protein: CASSPTGTGLNTEAFF
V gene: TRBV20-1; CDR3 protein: CSARDGLAGTNYNEQFF
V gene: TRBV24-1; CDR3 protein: CATSDLQRTGLAGNTIYF
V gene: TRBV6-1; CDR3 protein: CASSEKQIYGYTF
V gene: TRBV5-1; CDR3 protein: CASSLRTGETGELFF
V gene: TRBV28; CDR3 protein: CASSFSLAESSYNEQFF
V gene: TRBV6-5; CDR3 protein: CASSYLTRLNEQFF
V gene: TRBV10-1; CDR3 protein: CSRQQICHFRDCRRNTEAFF
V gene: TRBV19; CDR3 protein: CAKIPGQGKDQPQHF
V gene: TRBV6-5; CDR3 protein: CASSYSRRVDNEQFF
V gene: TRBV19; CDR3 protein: CASSPWGKREAKNIQYF
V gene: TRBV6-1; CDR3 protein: CASSSVGAQYF
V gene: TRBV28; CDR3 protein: CASSLSRPLGQETQYF
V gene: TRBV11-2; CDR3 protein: CASSFSQNQPQHF
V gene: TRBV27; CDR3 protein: CASSYTGVSYNEQFF
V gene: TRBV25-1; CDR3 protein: CASSVIAGAQETQYF